Below are 17 T cell receptor beta chains sequenced from a single sample in a study of beta chain features in type 1 diabetes. Investigators reverse transcribed all isolated RNA, so they sequenced expressed TCRB transcripts. The data were produced by immunoSEQ multiplex PCR, yet TCRdb's version contains in-frame clones alone and is incomplete. The repertoire holds more than 110,000 clones, with less than 9% as singletons. The specimen sequenced was central memory CD4+ T cells from blood. These receptors originate from a woman aged 25 to 39 in good health.

This chain joins TRBV29-1 and TRBJ1-2; a possible D gene is TRBD1 (5 bases). Trimming cost V 1 base and J 0 bases, with 12 bases left between them. The CDR3 consists of 15 residues. The germline CDR1 and CDR2 sequences are SQVTM and ANQGSEA. CDR3 nucleotides: TGCAGCGTTGAAGGGGCAGGGCCAACTAACTATGGCTACACCTTC. It translates to CSVEGAGPTNYGYTF.

This clone was picked up many times. This chain joins TRBV29-1 and TRBJ2-1; 10 bases are shared with TRBD2. CDR1 SQVTM and CDR2 ANQGSEA come from the germline V gene. V was pared by 7 bases and J by 0 bases, with 12 bases of the junction left unmatched. The length of the CDR3 is 17 residues. The CDR3 sequence: CSARTGTSAYSYNEQFF. For the CDR3, the DNA is TGCAGCGCTCGGACGGGGACTAGCGCCTACTCCTACAATGAGCAGTTCTTC.

J is TRBJ1-2 and V is TRBV29-1; D not certain. This CDR3 comprises 15 residues. The V end lost 7 bases, the J end lost 5 bases, and 23 bases lay between the germline ends. Per the germline V gene, CDR1 is SQVTM and CDR2 is ANQGSEA. The CDR3 region has the DNA TGCAGCGCAGCCCTCGAGGGCCGATTCGAGTATGGCTACACCTTC. Residues: CSAALEGRFEYGYTF.

The chain combines TRBV28 with TRBJ2-3; TRBD2 is a possible D gene (6 bases). V shed 2 bases and J shed 6 bases, with 9 bases lying between them. The CDR3 is 13 amino acids. CDR1 and CDR2 from the germline V gene are MDHEN and SYDVKM. The DNA for the CDR3 is TGTGCCAGCAGTTTAGGAGGGGAGGATACGCAGTATTTT. Translation: CASSLGGEDTQYF.

This clone was seen ten or more times. The rearrangement uses TRBV29-1 and TRBJ1-1; tentative D call: TRBD1 (6 bases). The CDR3 is 12 residues long. V was cut by 4 bases and J by 2 bases, with 8 bases left in between. Germline lookup yields CDR1 SQVTM and CDR2 ANQGSEA. CDR3 amino acids: CSVGQVNTEAFF. CDR3 bases: TGCAGCGTTGGACAGGTAAACACTGAAGCTTTCTTT. The entire variable domain, with the rest obtained from reference TRBV29-1 and TRBJ1-1, is as follows: SAVISQKPSRDICQRGTSLTIQCQVDSQVTMMFWYRQQPGQSLTLIATANQGSEATYESGFVIDKFPISRPNLTFSTLTVSNMSPEDSSIYLCSVGQVNTEAFFGQGTRLTVV.

V is TRBV7-6 and J is TRBJ1-5; TRBD1 matches at 7 bases. With V trimmed by 1 base and J by 0 bases, 6 bases remained unmatched. The V gene's germline CDR1 is SGHVS and CDR2 FNYEAQ. The CDR3 spans 17 residues. The CDR3 loop is CASSLGADRRSNQPQHF. For the CDR3, the DNA is TGTGCCAGCAGCTTAGGGGCGGACAGGCGTAGCAATCAGCCCCAGCATTTT.

In this sample, this clone turned up a few times. This chain connects TRBV2 to TRBJ2-5, with 8 bases matching TRBD2. The V gene's germline CDR1 is SNHLY and CDR2 FYNNEI. J lost 2 bases, V lost 0 bases, and 8 bases had no gene match. The CDR3 runs to 17 residues. The CDR3 DNA sequence: TGTGCCAGCAGTGAAGCGGGAAGAGTAGCGGGACAAGAGACCCAGTACTTC. Its translation: CASSEAGRVAGQETQYF.

This clone was detected many times. This chain connects TRBV7-3 to TRBJ1-4; TRBD1 is a possible D gene (5 bases). The CDR3 totals 15 residues. The ends were cut back, 2 bases at V and 5 bases at J, with 12 bases in the middle. Looked up from germline, CDR1 is SGHTA and CDR2 is FQGTGA. The chain's CDR3 is CASSLSRVGNEKLFF. In DNA form, the CDR3 reads TGTGCCAGCAGCTTATCCAGGGTGGGAAATGAAAAACTGTTTTTT.

This clone was detected only a few times. The chain employs TRBV27 and TRBJ2-5; TRBD1 might be the D (5 bases). This CDR3 has 14 residues. V was shortened by 5 bases and J by 4 bases, with 14 bases between the two germline ends. Per germline, CDR1 MNHEY and CDR2 SMNVEV (reference sequence). CDR3: CASSQRGVGETQYF. The CDR3 bases are TGTGCCAGCAGTCAAAGGGGCGTAGGAGAGACCCAGTACTTC.

This clone has at least ten counts. The chain is built from TRBV7-6 and TRBJ2-3; 8 nucleotides agree with TRBD2. Germline trimming cut 1 base from V and 0 bases from J; bases unmatched to any gene: 3. In germline, CDR1 is SGHVS, CDR2 FNYEAQ. The CDR3 covers 16 residues. CDR3 DNA sequence: TGTGCCAGCAGCTTAGGGGCTAGCGGGAGCACAGATACGCAGTATTTT. This translates into CASSLGASGSTDTQYF.

Many counts were recorded for this clone. V gene TRBV18 combines with J gene TRBJ1-2; TRBD1 might be the D (6 bases). Trimming left V 4 bases short and J 7 bases short, with 16 bases between. There are 14 residues in the CDR3. Germline lookup yields CDR1 KGHSH and CDR2 LQKENI. CDR3 loop: CASSRAGELAGYTF. CDR3 in DNA: TGTGCCAGCTCACGGGCAGGGGAACTCGCTGGCTACACCTTC. Based on the CDR3 plus reference TRBV18 and TRBJ1-2, the full variable domain is NAGVMQNPRHLVRRRGQEARLRCSPMKGHSHVYWYRQLPEEGLKFMVYLQKENIIDESGMPKERFSAEFPKEGPSILRIQQVVRGDSAAYFCASSRAGELAGYTFGSGTRLTVV.

This clone was detected a few times. The chain uses TRBV11-1 and TRBJ2-3; 8 bases are shared with TRBD1. The germline CDR1 and CDR2 sequences are SGHAT and FQDESV (reference sequence). V gave up 5 bases and J gave up 2 bases; unmatched junction bases: 3. CDR3 size: 14 residues. CDR3 sequence reads: CASSPGGSTDTQYF. CDR3 DNA sequence: TGTGCCAGCAGCCCAGGGGGCTCCACAGATACGCAGTATTTT.

In this sample, this clone turned up a few times. Other DNA sequences in the sample encode the same CDR3. The rearrangement links TRBV18 to TRBJ2-5; maybe TRBD2 (6 bases). In germline, CDR1 is KGHSH, CDR2 LQKENI. Trimming removed 3 bases from V and 2 bases from J, with 7 bases in between. This CDR3 region has 13 residues. The CDR3 nucleotides are TGTGCCAGCTCACCTCGGGGGCAAGAGACCCAGTACTTC. Protein: CASSPRGQETQYF.

The CDR3 sequence is CASSPPERETDTQYF. In DNA, the CDR3 is TGTGCCAGCTCACCACCGGAACGGGAGACAGATACGCAGTATTTT. The chain uses TRBV18 and TRBJ2-3; D may be TRBD2 (6 bases). CDR1 and CDR2 (germline): KGHSH, LQKENI. This CDR3 contains 15 residues. The V and J ends lost 0 bases and 3 bases respectively, with 10 bases between them.

This clone was observed a handful of times. CDR3 sequence (DNA): TGTGCCAGCAGTGAACGTTCGGGGACTGGGGCCAACGTCCTGACTTTC. Its translation: CASSERSGTGANVLTF. This chain uses TRBV25-1 with TRBJ2-6; a weak D match, TRBD2 (5 bases). The V gene's germline CDR1 is MGHDK and CDR2 SYGVNS. The CDR3 sequence is 16 residues long. Trimming took 2 bases from V and 2 from J, leaving 10 bases between them. The variable domain in full, completed from reference TRBV25-1 and TRBJ2-6, reads EADIYQTPRYLVIGTGKKITLECSQTMGHDKMYWYQQDPGMELHLIHYSYGVNSTEKGDLSSESTVSRIRTEHFPLTLESARPSHTSQYLCASSERSGTGANVLTFGAGSRLTVL.

This clone was observed a few times. The chain uses TRBV4-3 and TRBJ2-3; 8 bases line up with TRBD2. From germline, CDR1 is LGHNA and CDR2 YSLEER. The CDR3 extends over 16 amino acids. Unmatched junction bases numbered 5, after V lost 0 bases and J lost 3 bases. The CDR3 reads CASSQDRTSKTDTQYF. The CDR3 DNA sequence: TGCGCCAGCAGCCAAGATCGGACTAGCAAGACAGATACGCAGTATTTT.

Here the CDR3 reads CATSRDLGAGGSTDTQYF. For the CDR3, the DNA is TGTGCCACCAGCAGAGATCTCGGAGCGGGGGGGAGCACAGATACGCAGTATTTT. This chain links TRBV15 with TRBJ2-3; 10 bases are shared with TRBD2. Germline trimming cut 0 bases from V and 0 bases from J; bases unmatched to any gene: 6. The CDR3 has 18 residues. Per the germline V gene, CDR1 is LNHNV and CDR2 is YYDKDF (reference sequence).